The 13 T cell receptor beta chains reported below all come from one sample, sequenced in a study of vaccination and CD4 T cells after COVID-19. Sequence data for DNA of cultured CD4+ T cells were generated by the Oncomine TCR Beta short-read assay. TCRdb analysed the PCR reads with MiXCR anew, one entry per CDR3 protein. The sample yields around 12,000 distinct CDR3 sequences, approximately 83% seen once. Treatment denoted: roughly 11-day PBMC culture with coronavirus spike peptide pools or control peptides (ViraFEST assay). These receptors' antigens are unknown. Sequencing used CD4+ T cells from blood, cultured in vitro. These receptors all stem from a human donor who had recovered from COVID-19.

This chain uses TRBV28 with TRBJ1-2; the D gene is possibly TRBD1 (5 bases). The CDR3 spans 12 residues. Germline V CDR1 and CDR2: MDHEN, SYDVKM. V lost 4 bases, J lost 12 bases, and 15 bases lay in between. The CDR3 DNA sequence: TGTGCCAGCAGTTCGCCCAGGGAAGTTCACACCTTC. Protein sequence: CASSSPREVHTF.

This chain uses TRBV7-9 with TRBJ1-5; unclear D gene. V lost 1 base to trimming and J lost 7 bases, with 14 bases between them. The germline V gene encodes CDR1 SEHNR and CDR2 FQNEAQ (reference sequence). The CDR3 runs 15 residues. The CDR3 reads CASSLGSSGVQPQHF. The CDR3 DNA sequence: TGTGCCAGCAGCTTAGGAAGTTCGGGTGTGCAGCCCCAGCATTTT. Looking up the rest from reference TRBV7-9 and TRBJ1-5 gives the full variable domain: DTGVSQNPRHKITKRGQNVTFRCDPISEHNRLYWYRQTLGQGPEFLTYFQNEAQLEKSRLLSDRFSAERPKGSFSTLEIQRTEQGDSAMYLCASSLGSSGVQPQHFGDGTRLSIL.

The DNA for the CDR3 is TGTGCCATCAGTCGGACAGGGGAAAACTACGAGCAGTACTTC. Protein: CAISRTGENYEQYF. The chain recombines TRBV10-3 with TRBJ2-7; 9 nucleotides align to TRBD1. Germline loops: CDR1 ENHRY, CDR2 SYGVKD. Germline trimming cut 5 bases from V and 3 bases from J; bases unmatched to any gene: 5. The CDR3 spans 14 residues.

The CDR3 reads CASSFEYNEKLFF. CDR3 nucleotides: TGTGCCAGCAGTTTCGAGTATAATGAAAAACTGTTTTTT. This sequence joins TRBV27 and TRBJ1-4; D uncertain. CDR1 MNHEY and CDR2 SMNVEV come from the germline V gene (reference sequence). Trimming pared 3 bases from V and 4 bases from J, leaving 6 bases between. This CDR3 has 13 amino acids.

The V and J genes are TRBV25-1 and TRBJ1-2; D is uncertain. Trimming took off 3 bases at V and 2 bases at J, with 22 bases between the two ends. Germline V gene data show CDR1 as MGHDK and CDR2 as SYGVNS. CDR3 length: 18 amino acids. CDR3: CASSEPFPISGSNYGYTF. CDR3 nucleotides: TGTGCCAGCAGTGAGCCCTTCCCTATTTCCGGGTCAAACTATGGCTACACCTTC.

V is TRBV20-1 and J is TRBJ2-5; 12 nucleotides line up with TRBD2. The CDR3 totals 18 residues. With V trimmed by 5 bases and J by 5 bases, 18 bases remained unmatched. Germline CDR1 and CDR2: DFQATT and SNEGSKA (reference sequence). CDR3 in DNA: TGCAGTGCTGTCGACTTACATCTAGCGGGGGGGCCCCTGGAGACCCAGTACTTC. Encoded protein: CSAVDLHLAGGPLETQYF.

The chain combines TRBV19 with TRBJ1-5; D may be TRBD1 (5 bases). Germline CDR1 is LNHDA and CDR2 is SQIVND (reference sequence). The CDR3 has 13 amino acids. With 8 bases removed from V and 5 bases from J, the gap between germline ends came to 13 bases. The CDR3 reads CASRRDPDQPQHF. The CDR3 DNA reads TGTGCCAGTCGCCGGGACCCAGATCAGCCCCAGCATTTT.

CDR3 sequence: CSASGTVNTEAFF. The CDR3 nucleotides read TGCAGTGCTAGTGGGACAGTAAACACTGAAGCTTTCTTT. The chain uses TRBV20-1 and TRBJ1-1, with 7 bases matching TRBD1. CDR3 length: 13 amino acids. Germline V gene sequence: CDR1 DFQATT, CDR2 SNEGSKA (reference sequence). V trimming: 3 bases; J trimming: 2 bases; junction bases outside the gene matches: 3.

This clonotype was detected only once. The genes are TRBV21-1 and TRBJ2-2. TRBV21-1 is assigned pseudogene status. The CDR3 covers 13 residues. The CDR3 DNA reads as TGTGCCAGCCAGCGCGATAACACCGGGGAGCTGTTTTTT. The encoded protein is CASQRDNTGELFF.

V and J are TRBV7-8 and TRBJ2-2, with D tentatively TRBD2 (6 bases). Per germline, CDR1 SGHVS and CDR2 FQNEAQ. V shed 2 bases and J shed 7 bases, with 11 bases lying between them. The CDR3 covers 14 residues. The CDR3 loop is CASSLSREDGELFF. The DNA of the CDR3 is TGTGCCAGCAGCTTATCCAGGGAGGACGGGGAGCTGTTTTTT.

The chain combines TRBV20-1 with TRBJ2-7, with 13 bases aligning to TRBD2. CDR3 length: 14 amino acids. Trimming at V came to 3 bases and at J to 6 bases, leaving 5 bases not matched to a gene. CDR1 and CDR2 from the germline V gene are DFQATT and SNEGSKA (reference sequence). The CDR3 here is CSASTSGRAAEQYF. CDR3 DNA: TGCAGTGCTAGTACTAGCGGGAGGGCAGCCGAGCAGTACTTC.

This clonotype occurred once. The gene calls are TRBV2 and TRBJ2-5, with 8 bases identical to TRBD1. V dropped 0 bases and J dropped 5; count of bases not matched to a gene: 5. Germline V gene lookup returns CDR1 SNHLY and CDR2 FYNNEI. This CDR3 has 15 amino acids. CDR3 residues: CASSEARTGRETQYF. Written as DNA, the CDR3 is TGTGCCAGCAGTGAAGCCCGGACAGGGCGGGAGACCCAGTACTTC.

The chain couples TRBV6-2 or TRBV6-3 to TRBJ2-1; 7 bases agree with TRBD2. Germline V gene sequence: CDR1 MNHEY, CDR2 SVGEGT. The CDR3 contains 17 residues. Losses at the gene ends were 5 bases for V and 7 bases for J; bases not matched to a gene: 17. The CDR3 bases are TGTGCCAGCAGTAGCCATTTTGGGGCGGGAGACCCAAATGAGCAGTTCTTC. Protein sequence: CASSSHFGAGDPNEQFF.